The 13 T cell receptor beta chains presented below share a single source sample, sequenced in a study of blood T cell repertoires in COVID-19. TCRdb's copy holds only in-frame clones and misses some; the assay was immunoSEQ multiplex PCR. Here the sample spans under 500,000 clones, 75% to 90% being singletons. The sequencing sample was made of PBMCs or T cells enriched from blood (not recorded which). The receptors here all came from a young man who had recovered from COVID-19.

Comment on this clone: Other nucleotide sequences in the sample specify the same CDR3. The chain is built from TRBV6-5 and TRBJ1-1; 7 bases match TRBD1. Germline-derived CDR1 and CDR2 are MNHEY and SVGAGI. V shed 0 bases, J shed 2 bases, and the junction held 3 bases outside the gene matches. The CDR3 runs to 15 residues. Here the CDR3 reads CASSYSGTVNTEAFF. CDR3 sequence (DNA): TGTGCCAGCAGTTACTCTGGGACAGTTAACACTGAAGCTTTCTTT.

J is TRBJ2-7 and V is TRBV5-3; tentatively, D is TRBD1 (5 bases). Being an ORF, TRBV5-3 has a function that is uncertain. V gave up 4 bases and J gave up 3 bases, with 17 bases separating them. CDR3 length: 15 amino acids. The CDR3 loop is CARSPDKHTFYEQYF. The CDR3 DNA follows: TGTGCCAGAAGCCCGGACAAACATACATTCTACGAGCAGTACTTC.

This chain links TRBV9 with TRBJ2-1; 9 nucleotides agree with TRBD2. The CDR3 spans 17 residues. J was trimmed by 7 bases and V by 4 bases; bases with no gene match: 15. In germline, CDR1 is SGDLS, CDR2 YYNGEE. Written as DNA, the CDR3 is TGTGCCAGCAGCACCCCTGGAATAGCGGGAGTTGAAAATGAGCAGTTCTTC. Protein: CASSTPGIAGVENEQFF.

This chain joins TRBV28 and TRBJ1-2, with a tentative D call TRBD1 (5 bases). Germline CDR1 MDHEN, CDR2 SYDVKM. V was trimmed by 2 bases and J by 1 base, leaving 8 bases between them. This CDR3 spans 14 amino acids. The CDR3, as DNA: TGTGCCAGCAGTTTAGGGGGGGATAACTATGGCTACACCTTC. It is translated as CASSLGGDNYGYTF.

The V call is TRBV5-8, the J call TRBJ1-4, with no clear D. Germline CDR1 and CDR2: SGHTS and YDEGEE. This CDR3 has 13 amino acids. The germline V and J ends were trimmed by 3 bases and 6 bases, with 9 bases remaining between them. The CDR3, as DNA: TGTGCCAGCAGCTGGAGGAGTGATGAAAAACTGTTTTTT. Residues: CASSWRSDEKLFF.

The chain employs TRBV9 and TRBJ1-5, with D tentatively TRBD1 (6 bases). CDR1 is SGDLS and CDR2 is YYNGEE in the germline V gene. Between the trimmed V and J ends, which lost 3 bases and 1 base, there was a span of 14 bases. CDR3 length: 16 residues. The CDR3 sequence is CASSAGVQGSNQPQHF. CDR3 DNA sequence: TGTGCCAGCAGCGCCGGGGTACAGGGCAGCAATCAGCCCCAGCATTTT.

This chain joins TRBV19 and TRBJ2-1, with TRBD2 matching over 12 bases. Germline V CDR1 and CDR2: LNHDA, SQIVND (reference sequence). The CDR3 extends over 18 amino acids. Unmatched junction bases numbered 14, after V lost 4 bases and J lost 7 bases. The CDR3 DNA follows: TGTGCCAGTAGTAAATCGTTTCGGACTAGCGGGATCTCGAATGAGCAGTTCTTC. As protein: CASSKSFRTSGISNEQFF.

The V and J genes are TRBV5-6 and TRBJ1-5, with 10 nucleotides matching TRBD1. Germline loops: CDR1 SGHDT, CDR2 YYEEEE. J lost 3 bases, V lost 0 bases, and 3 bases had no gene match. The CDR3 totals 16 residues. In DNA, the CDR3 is TGTGCCAGCAGCTTGGCGACAGGGGGCATCAATCAGCCCCAGCATTTT. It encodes CASSLATGGINQPQHF.

This CDR3 is CASRIYNEQFF. In nucleotides, the CDR3 is TGTGCCAGCAGAATATACAATGAGCAGTTCTTC. This rearrangement joins TRBV6-5 to TRBJ2-1; D remains ambiguous. CDR1 is MNHEY and CDR2 is SVGAGI in the germline V gene. CDR3 length: 11 amino acids. Trimming shortened V by 6 bases and J by 4 bases, and 4 bases separated the two germline ends.

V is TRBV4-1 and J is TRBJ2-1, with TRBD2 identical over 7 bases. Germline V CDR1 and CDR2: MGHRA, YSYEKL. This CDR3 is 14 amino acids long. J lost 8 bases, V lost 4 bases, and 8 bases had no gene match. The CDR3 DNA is TGCGCCAGCAGCCTATCCGGGGAGGGCGATGAGCAGTTCTTC. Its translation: CASSLSGEGDEQFF.

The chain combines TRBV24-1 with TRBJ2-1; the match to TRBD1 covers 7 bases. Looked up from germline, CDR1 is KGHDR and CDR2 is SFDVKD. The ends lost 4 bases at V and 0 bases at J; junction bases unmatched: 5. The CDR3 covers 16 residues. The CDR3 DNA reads TGTGCCACCAGTGACTCACAGGGGATCTCCTACAATGAGCAGTTCTTC. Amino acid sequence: CATSDSQGISYNEQFF.

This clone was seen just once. DNA of the CDR3: TGTGCCATCAGTGATGGGACAGGGTCCTACGAGCAGTACTTC. Residues: CAISDGTGSYEQYF. The V call is TRBV10-3, the J call TRBJ2-7; 9 nucleotides agree with TRBD1. The CDR3 sequence is 14 residues long. The trim removed 3 bases at V and 1 base at J, leaving 1 base unmatched. Germline V gives CDR1 ENHRY, CDR2 SYGVKD.

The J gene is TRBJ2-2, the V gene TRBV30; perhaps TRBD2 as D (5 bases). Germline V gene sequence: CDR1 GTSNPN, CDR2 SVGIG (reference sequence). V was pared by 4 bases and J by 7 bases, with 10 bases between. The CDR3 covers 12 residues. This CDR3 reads CAWTNGGGELFF. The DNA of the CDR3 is TGTGCCTGGACCAACGGAGGCGGGGAGCTGTTTTTT.